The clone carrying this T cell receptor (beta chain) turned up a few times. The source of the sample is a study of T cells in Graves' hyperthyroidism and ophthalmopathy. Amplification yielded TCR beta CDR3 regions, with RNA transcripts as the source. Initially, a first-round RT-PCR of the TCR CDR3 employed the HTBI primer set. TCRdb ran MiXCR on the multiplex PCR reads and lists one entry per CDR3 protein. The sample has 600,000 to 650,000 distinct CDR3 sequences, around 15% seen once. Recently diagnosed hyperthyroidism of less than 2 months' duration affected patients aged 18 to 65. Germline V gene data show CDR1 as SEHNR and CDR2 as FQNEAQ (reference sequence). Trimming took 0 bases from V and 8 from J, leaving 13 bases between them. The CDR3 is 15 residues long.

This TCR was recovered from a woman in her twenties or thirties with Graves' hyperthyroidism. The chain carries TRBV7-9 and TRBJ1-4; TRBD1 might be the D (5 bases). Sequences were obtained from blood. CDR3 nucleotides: TGTGCCAGCAGCTTAGCGGCAGGGATGCGCGAAAAACTGTTTTTT. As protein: CASSLAAGMREKLFF. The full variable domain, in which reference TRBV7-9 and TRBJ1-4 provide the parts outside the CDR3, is DTGVSQNPRHKITKRGQNVTFRCDPISEHNRLYWYRQTLGQGPEFLTYFQNEAQLEKSRLLSDRFSAERPKGSFSTLEIQRTEQGDSAMYLCASSLAAGMREKLFFGSGTQLSVL.